A single sample is the source of the 18 T cell receptor beta chains below, sequenced in a study of early T cells in non-severe SARS-CoV-2 infection. TCRdb independently ran MiXCR on the 5' RACE reads; one entry per CDR3 protein. The sample lists 25,000 to 35,000 distinct CDR3 sequences; 4.5% to 7% were seen once. Sequencing used whole blood. The receptors were gathered from an adult who was a healthcare worker with PCR-confirmed SARS-CoV-2 infection or an uninfected control (not recorded which).

This chain connects TRBV19 to TRBJ2-1; D is undetermined. V was clipped by 3 bases and J by 4 bases, with 7 bases between them. There are 13 residues in the CDR3. Per the germline V gene, CDR1 is LNHDA and CDR2 is SQIVND (reference sequence). In nucleotides, the CDR3 is TGTGCCAGTAGTATCGGATTTTACAATGAGCAGTTCTTC. This sequence encodes CASSIGFYNEQFF.

This clonotype was recorded at least ten times. The chain uses TRBV6-2 or TRBV6-3 and TRBJ2-7; 10 positions match TRBD2. V was pared by 7 bases and J by 2 bases, with 5 bases of the junction left unmatched. This CDR3 is built from 14 residues. Germline values: CDR1 MNHEY, CDR2 SVGEGT. CDR3 nucleotide sequence: TGTGCCAGCAAATTAGCGGGGGGCGCCTACGAGCAGTACTTC. This encodes CASKLAGGAYEQYF.

This clonotype was seen repeatedly, ten times or more. This sequence joins TRBV19 and TRBJ2-1; D gene unclear. CDR3 length equals 12 residues. Trimming stripped 3 bases from V and 6 bases from J, with 6 bases between. Germline assignment: CDR1 LNHDA and CDR2 SQIVND (reference sequence). CDR3 DNA: TGTGCCAGTAGTATCGAAGCCAATGAGCAGTTCTTC. As protein: CASSIEANEQFF.

This clonotype was counted ten times or more. The chain has TRBV20-1 and TRBJ2-7, with TRBD1 identical over 9 bases. Per germline, CDR1 DFQATT and CDR2 SNEGSKA (reference sequence). The CDR3 has 14 amino acids. V lost 6 bases, J lost 4 bases, and 10 bases stayed unmatched. CDR3 region: CSANTGGSKYEQYF. The CDR3 DNA follows: TGCAGTGCAAATACAGGGGGCTCAAAATACGAGCAGTACTTC.

This clonotype was counted ten times or more. The chain employs TRBV25-1 and TRBJ1-5; D not certain. This CDR3 is 12 amino acids long. Trimming took 6 bases from V and 2 from J, leaving 5 bases between them. From germline, CDR1 is MGHDK and CDR2 SYGVNS. The CDR3 is CASSLGNQPQHF. The CDR3 region has the DNA TGTGCCAGCAGCCTTGGCAATCAGCCCCAGCATTTT.

This clonotype came up many times. CDR3 DNA sequence: TGTGCCAGCAGCGGAAAGCCCCAGCATTTT. Protein: CASSGKPQHF. The chain is built from TRBV27 and TRBJ1-5; D is unclear. This CDR3 spans 10 amino acids. Trimming cost V 6 bases and J 8 bases, with 5 bases left between them. Germline V gene sequence: CDR1 MNHEY, CDR2 SMNVEV (reference sequence).

This clonotype was observed many times. The gene calls are TRBV27 and TRBJ2-1; TRBD2 matches at 11 bases. The ends lost 7 bases at V and 3 bases at J; junction bases unmatched: 5. Looked up from germline, CDR1 is MNHEY and CDR2 is SMNVEV (reference sequence). This CDR3 has 15 amino acids. The CDR3 reads CASIPGTSGYNEQFF. CDR3 bases: TGTGCCAGCATCCCCGGGACTAGCGGCTACAATGAGCAGTTCTTC.

The rearrangement uses TRBV11-2 and TRBJ2-7; perhaps D is TRBD1 or TRBD2 (5 bases each). The V gene lost 5 bases and the J gene lost 9 bases, with 17 bases spanning the gap. This CDR3 has 13 residues. Per germline, CDR1 SGHAT and CDR2 FQNNGV. CDR3 in DNA: TGTGCCAGCAGCCTTCTAGGGACGGTAAGGCAGTACTTC. Its protein product is CASSLLGTVRQYF.

This clonotype was counted ten times or more. This sequence joins TRBV29-1 and TRBJ2-3, with D hard to call. CDR1 and CDR2 from the germline V gene are SQVTM and ANQGSEA. V gave up 1 base and J gave up 1 base, with 3 bases separating them. The CDR3 is made up of 12 amino acids. CDR3 sequence: CSVEAGTDTQYF. The CDR3 nucleotides read TGCAGCGTTGAAGCGGGCACAGATACGCAGTATTTT.

This clonotype has ten or more counts. V and J are TRBV7-2 and TRBJ2-3; tentatively, D is TRBD2 (5 bases). CDR1 SGHTA and CDR2 FQGNSA come from the germline V gene. The V and J ends lost 7 bases and 0 bases respectively, with 11 bases between them. The CDR3 has 14 amino acids. The CDR3 loop reads CASTSDLSTDTQYF. For the CDR3, the DNA is TGTGCCAGCACCTCGGACTTGAGCACAGATACGCAGTATTTT.

The V and J genes are TRBV9 and TRBJ2-3; 7 bases agree with TRBD2. Germline V gene data show CDR1 as SGDLS and CDR2 as YYNGEE. J gave up 4 bases and V 4 bases, and 6 bases lay outside the gene matches. The CDR3 runs 14 residues. In nucleotides, the CDR3 is TGTGCCAGCAGCCAAGGACTAGTCGCAGATACGCAGTATTTT. Its translation is CASSQGLVADTQYF.

At least ten counts were recorded for this clonotype. The gene calls are TRBV7-2 and TRBJ1-2, with no clear D. The V gene lost 2 bases and the J gene lost 8 bases, with 18 bases spanning the gap. The CDR3 is 15 residues long. CDR1 is SGHTA and CDR2 is FQGNSA in the germline V gene. CDR3 DNA sequence: TGTGCCAGCAGCTTACGGTCTTCGGATGAACGGGGCTACACCTTC. Protein product: CASSLRSSDERGYTF.

This clonotype was detected many times. The rearrangement joins TRBV6-5 to TRBJ2-3, with 8 positions matching TRBD2. The CDR3 is made up of 13 amino acids. V lost 4 bases to trimming and J lost 7 bases; unmatched junction nucleotides: 4. The germline V gene has CDR1 MNHEY and CDR2 SVGAGI. The CDR3 here is CASSFGGGNTQYF. For the CDR3, the DNA is TGTGCCAGCAGTTTCGGGGGGGGAAATACGCAGTATTTT.

This clonotype was recorded at least ten times. The chain links TRBV5-1 to TRBJ2-7, with D uncertain. Trimming stripped 4 bases from V and 5 bases from J, with 16 bases between. The germline CDR1 and CDR2 sequences are SGHRS and YFSETQ. CDR3 length equals 14 residues. CDR3: CASSQQDLLNEQYF. The CDR3 DNA is TGCGCCAGCAGCCAGCAGGATTTGTTGAACGAGCAGTACTTC.

This clonotype was seen at least ten times. The chain couples TRBV20-1 to TRBJ2-1, with D perhaps TRBD1 or TRBD2 (6 bases each). The V end was cut by 6 bases, the J end by 9 bases, with 18 bases between. Germline lookup yields CDR1 DFQATT and CDR2 SNEGSKA (reference sequence). CDR3 length equals 13 residues. The CDR3 reads CSALIPGAGEQFF. CDR3 DNA sequence: TGCAGTGCGCTTATTCCGGGGGCTGGTGAGCAGTTCTTC.

This clonotype has ten or more counts. V is TRBV6-2 or TRBV6-3 and J is TRBJ2-2; TRBD1 matches at 9 bases. The CDR3 has 16 amino acids. Germline values: CDR1 MNHEY, CDR2 SVGEGT. Trimming removed 5 bases from V and 0 bases from J; junction bases left unmatched: 4. This CDR3 is CASSATGGSNTGELFF. The CDR3 coding sequence is TGTGCCAGCAGTGCGACAGGGGGTTCGAACACCGGGGAGCTGTTTTTT.

Many counts were recorded for this clonotype. The chain links TRBV5-4 to TRBJ2-5, with TRBD1 matching over 11 bases. Germline CDR1 and CDR2: SGHNT and YYREEE (reference sequence). The CDR3 runs to 15 residues. Germline trimming cut 0 bases from V and 4 bases from J; bases unmatched to any gene: 2. The CDR3 nucleotides read TGTGCCAGCAGCTTGGGGGACAGGGGGGTAGAGACCCAGTACTTC. This codes for CASSLGDRGVETQYF.

This clonotype was detected a few times. This chain joins TRBV6-6 and TRBJ1-6, with 10 bases matching TRBD1. J was trimmed by 5 bases and V by 5 bases; bases with no gene match: 6. The CDR3 has 16 residues. The V gene's germline CDR1 is MNHNY and CDR2 SVGAGI (reference sequence). The CDR3, as DNA: TGTGCCAGCAGTCCCGGGACAGGGGACCATAATTCACCCCTCCACTTT. Residues: CASSPGTGDHNSPLHF.